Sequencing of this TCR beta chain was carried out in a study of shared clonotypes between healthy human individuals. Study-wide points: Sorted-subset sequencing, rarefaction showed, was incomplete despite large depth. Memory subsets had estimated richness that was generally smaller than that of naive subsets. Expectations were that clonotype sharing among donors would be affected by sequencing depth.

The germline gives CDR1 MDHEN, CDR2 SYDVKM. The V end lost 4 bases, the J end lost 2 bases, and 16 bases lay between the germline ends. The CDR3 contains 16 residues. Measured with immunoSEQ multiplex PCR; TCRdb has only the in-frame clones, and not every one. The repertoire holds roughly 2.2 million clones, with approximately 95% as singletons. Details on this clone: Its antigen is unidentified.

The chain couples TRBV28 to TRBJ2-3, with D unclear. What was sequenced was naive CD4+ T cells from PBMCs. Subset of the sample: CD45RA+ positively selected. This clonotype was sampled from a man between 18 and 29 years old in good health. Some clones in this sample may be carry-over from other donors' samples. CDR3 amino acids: CASSSRDGDYTDTQYF. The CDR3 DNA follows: TGTGCCAGCAGTTCAAGGGATGGGGATTACACAGATACGCAGTATTTT. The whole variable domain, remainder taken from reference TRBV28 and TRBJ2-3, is DVKVTQSSRYLVKRTGEKVFLECVQDMDHENMFWYRQDPGLGLRLIYFSYDVKMKEKGDIPEGYSVSREKKERFSLILESASTNQTSMYLCASSSRDGDYTDTQYFGPGTRLTVL.